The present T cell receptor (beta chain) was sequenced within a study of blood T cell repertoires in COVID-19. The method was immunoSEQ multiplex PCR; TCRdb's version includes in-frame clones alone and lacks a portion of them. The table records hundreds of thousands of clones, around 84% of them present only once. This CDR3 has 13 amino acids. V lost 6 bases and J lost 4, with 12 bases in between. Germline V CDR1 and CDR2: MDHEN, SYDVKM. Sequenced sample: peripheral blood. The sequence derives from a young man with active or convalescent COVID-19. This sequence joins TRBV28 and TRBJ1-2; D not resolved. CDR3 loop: CASSRYNSYGYTF. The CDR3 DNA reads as TGTGCCAGCAGCCGCTATAACTCCTATGGCTACACCTTC.